The entry below gives a single TCR beta chain sequence along with its context. Profiling relied on immunoSEQ multiplex PCR, and the TCRdb table lists in-frame clones only, not all of them. The sample yields about 2.3 million clones, approximately 95% seen once. This sample was taken from a study of shared clonotypes between healthy human individuals. CDR1 and CDR2 (germline): SGDLS, YYNGEE. V lost 4 bases, J lost 1 base, and 8 bases stayed unmatched. CDR3 size: 16 residues. V is TRBV9 and J is TRBJ1-1; 9 bases align to TRBD1. This receptor was identified in a man younger than 30 in good health. Some clones in this sample may be carry-over from other donors' samples. Sequencing was carried out using naive CD4+ T cells from PBMCs. Subset noted: CD45RA+ positively selected. In DNA form, the CDR3 reads TGTGCCAGCAGCACAACTAGACAGGGGGGGAACACTGAAGCTTTCTTT. Amino acid sequence: CASSTTRQGGNTEAFF.